This T cell receptor beta chain was identified during a study of blood T cell repertoires in COVID-19 (dated by TCRdb to about 2020). For the study in its entirety: Samples from collaborators originated in the United States, Italy and Spain and spanned both the acute and convalescent phases of COVID-19. Deeply sampled blood TCRbeta repertoires from subjects exposed to, actively infected with, or recovered from COVID-19 were included in the dataset. Nearly every sample came with metadata listing a de-identified subject ID, COVID-19 status, age in years and sex. The samples were drawn from two sources: the first 160 participants of the ongoing ImmuneRACE study, and 1,254 subjects contributed by 6 global collaborators. The prospective study material was composed of cDNA or gDNA derived from T cells, B-cell-depleted T cells, or PBMCs. Where HLA class I and class II types were available, the types were taken from metadata supplied by the sample provider, not from assay-based typing. The repertoires were released in a freely available public database intended as a resource for research on the immune response to SARS-CoV-2.

Comments on this clone: Its binding antigen is unknown. No much larger clone is present one base from it, and per-base qualities are unavailable.

In the prospective study, participants were 18 to 89 years old, resided in about two dozen geographic areas of the United States, and were enrolled through a virtual design. In the prospective study, cohorts were assigned on the basis of participant-reported clinical history obtained from a screening survey and a study questionnaire. A participant counted as exposed if, within 2 weeks of entering the study, that participant had been in contact with someone who had a PCR-confirmed or clinician-diagnosed COVID-19 case. Each participant in the prospective study had whole blood, serum and a nasopharyngeal or oropharyngeal swab collected by mobile phlebotomists. Additional blood draws and questionnaires over an approximately two-month period could optionally be provided by prospective study participants. Blood samples from the prospective study were shipped frozen or at room temperature prior to DNA extraction.

The trim is 3 bases for V and 13 bases for J, with a gap of 18 bases between the germline ends. The germline V gene (reference sequence) yields LNHDA for CDR1 and SQIVND for CDR2. The CDR3 starts with the cysteine, ends with the phenylalanine, and has 14 residues. Solely the CDR3 DNA is kept, with 42 bases framed from the first base. On the study overall, not on this receptor specifically: The amount of clinical and demographic metadata varied by source and participant and was provided uncurated.

TCRbeta CDR3 regions were amplified from genomic DNA by means of the immunoSEQ Assay, a bias-controlled multiplex PCR. The study's processing was this. The number of nucleated cells in each sample was estimated from the amplification of reference gene primers within the assay. To quantify the absolute abundance of each unique TCRbeta CDR3 rearrangement, sequence reads were collapsed and filtered. Productive Simpson clonality was computed per sample as the square root of Simpson's diversity index over productive rearrangements. The immuneACCESS repertoire file appears here via TCRdb, limited to in-frame rearrangements. These files lack a portion of the clones; in checked studies, under half of the deficit traces to unresolved V genes, and the cause of the others is not known. From that table come the V and J calls and clone size; the DNA was used to work out D and trimming. The sample yields almost 350,000 clones; about 88% were counted once. The ten top clones hold under 1.2% of the sample.

Recombination linked TRBV19 to TRBJ1-4; a tentative D call is TRBD1 (5 bases match). The clonotype comes from a woman in her 30s who had been exposed to COVID-19. Sequenced sample: PBMCs or T cells enriched from blood (not recorded which). The nucleotides read TGTGCCAGTAGTATGGGGACTCGAGTTAAGGGACTGTTTTTT. It encodes CASSMGTRVKGLFF.